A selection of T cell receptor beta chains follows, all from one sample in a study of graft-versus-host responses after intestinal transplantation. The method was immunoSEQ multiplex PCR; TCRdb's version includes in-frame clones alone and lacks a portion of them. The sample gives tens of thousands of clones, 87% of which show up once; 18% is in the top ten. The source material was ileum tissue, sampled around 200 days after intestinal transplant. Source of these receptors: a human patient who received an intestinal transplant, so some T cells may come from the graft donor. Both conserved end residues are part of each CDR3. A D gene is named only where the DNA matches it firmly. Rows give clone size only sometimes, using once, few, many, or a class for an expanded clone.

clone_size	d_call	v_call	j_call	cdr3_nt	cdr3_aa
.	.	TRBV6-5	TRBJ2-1	TGTGCCAGCAGTTACGTAGCAGGGGACAATGAGCAGTTCTTC	CASSYVAGDNEQFF
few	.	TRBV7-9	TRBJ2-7	TGTGCCAGCAGCTTAGCGGGGTTCCCCTACGAGCAGTACTTC	CASSLAGFPYEQYF
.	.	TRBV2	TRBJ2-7	TGTGCCAGCAGTGAAGAGGGGATTACCTACGAGCAGTACTTC	CASSEEGITYEQYF
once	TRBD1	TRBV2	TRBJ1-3	TGTGCCAGCAGTCCAGGGGGTAAAGGAAACACCATATATTTT	CASSPGGKGNTIYF
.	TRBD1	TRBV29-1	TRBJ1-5	TGCAGCGTTGGGGACAGAGATCAGCCCCAGCATTTT	CSVGDRDQPQHF
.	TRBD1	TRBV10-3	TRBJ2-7	TGTGCCATCAGTGACCGGGACAGATCCTACGAGCAGTACTTC	CAISDRDRSYEQYF
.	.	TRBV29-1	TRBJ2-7	TGCAGCGTTGCCGGGACGGCGAGCTCCTACGAGCAGTACTTC	CSVAGTASSYEQYF
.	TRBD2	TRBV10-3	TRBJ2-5	TGTGCCATCAGTGAGTCGGCTAGCGGGAGGTTGTCGCAAGAGACCCAGTACTTC	CAISESASGRLSQETQYF
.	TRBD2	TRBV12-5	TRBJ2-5	TGTGCTAGTGCTTTTAGCGGGGAAGAGACCCAGTACTTC	CASAFSGEETQYF
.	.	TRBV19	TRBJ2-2	TGTGCCAGTAGTATAGGCCCAGCCGGGGAGCTGTTTTTT	CASSIGPAGELFF
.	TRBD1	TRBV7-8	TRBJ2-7	TGTGCCAGCAGCTTGGACAGGGGATCAGGGGAGCAGTACTTC	CASSLDRGSGEQYF
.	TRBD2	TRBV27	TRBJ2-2	TGTGCCAGCAACTCACCTGTGGCTAGCGGGATGAACACCGGGGAGCTGTTTTTT	CASNSPVASGMNTGELFF
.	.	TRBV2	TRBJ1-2	TGTGCCAGCAGTGCAGGGCTGGTGGGAGGCTACACCTTC	CASSAGLVGGYTF
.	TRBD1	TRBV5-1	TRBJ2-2	TGCGCCAGCACCCCCCAACCGGGACAGGGAACCGGGGAGCTGTTTTTT	CASTPQPGQGTGELFF
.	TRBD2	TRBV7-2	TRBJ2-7	TGTGCCAGCAGCTTTTGGGGGACTAGCTCCTACGAGCAGTACTTC	CASSFWGTSSYEQYF
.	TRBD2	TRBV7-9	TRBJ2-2	TGTGCCAGCAGCACCCTCCCTAGCGGGAGGGCCGTCGGGGAGCTGTTTTTT	CASSTLPSGRAVGELFF
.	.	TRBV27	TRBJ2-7	TGTGCCAGCAGTTCCCCGGCGCGAGCCTCCTACGAGCAGTACTTC	CASSSPARASYEQYF
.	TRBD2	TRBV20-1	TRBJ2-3	TGCGGGGGACTAGCCCGGGATACGCAGTATTTT	CGGLARDTQYF
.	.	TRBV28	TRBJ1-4	TGTGCCAGCTCCCGGCGGGATGAAAAACTGTTTTTT	CASSRRDEKLFF
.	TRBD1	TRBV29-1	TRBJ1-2	TGCAGCGCAGGACAGGGCGGAGGAGGCTACACCTTC	CSAGQGGGGYTF
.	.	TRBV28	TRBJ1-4	TGTGCCAGCAGTTCCGGGGGGGTCAATGAAAAACTGTTTTTT	CASSSGGVNEKLFF
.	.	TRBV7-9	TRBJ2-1	TGTGCCAGCAGCTTAGCGCAGGTCAATGAGCAGTTCTTC	CASSLAQVNEQFF
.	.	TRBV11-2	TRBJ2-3	TGTGCCAGCAGCTTCTTCACAGATACGCAGTATTTT	CASSFFTDTQYF
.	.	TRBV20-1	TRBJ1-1	TGCAGTGCTAGACCCGACACTGAAGCTTTCTTT	CSARPDTEAFF